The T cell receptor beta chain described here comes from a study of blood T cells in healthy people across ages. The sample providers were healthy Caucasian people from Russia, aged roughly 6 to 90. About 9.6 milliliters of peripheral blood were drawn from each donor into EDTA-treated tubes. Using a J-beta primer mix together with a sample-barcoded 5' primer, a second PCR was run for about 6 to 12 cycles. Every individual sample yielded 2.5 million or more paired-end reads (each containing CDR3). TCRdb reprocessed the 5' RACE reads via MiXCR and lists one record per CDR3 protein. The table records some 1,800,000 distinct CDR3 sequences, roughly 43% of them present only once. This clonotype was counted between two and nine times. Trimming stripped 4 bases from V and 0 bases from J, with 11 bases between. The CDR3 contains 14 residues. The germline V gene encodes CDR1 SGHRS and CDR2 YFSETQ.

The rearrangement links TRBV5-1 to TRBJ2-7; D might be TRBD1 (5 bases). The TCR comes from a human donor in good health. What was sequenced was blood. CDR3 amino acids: CASSDPQGSYEQYF. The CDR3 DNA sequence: TGCGCCAGCAGCGACCCGCAGGGCTCCTACGAGCAGTACTTC.